The 22 T cell receptor beta chains given below trace back to one sample, sequenced in a study of cytomegalovirus exposure and HLA in healthy donors (dated by TCRdb to the late 2010s). The library was generated by the immunoSEQ multiplex PCR assay. The multiplex PCR relied on a mix of 60 forward primers for TCR Vbeta segments and 13 reverse primers for TCR Jbeta segments. TCRdb provides this immuneACCESS table in a form limited to in-frame rearrangements. Some clones are lacking; in checked studies, under half of them reflect an unresolved V gene, and why the rest are absent is not known. This sample gives about 150,000 clones in total; roughly 80% of them show up just once. Of the sample, 1.5% to 2% falls within the top ten clones. Sequenced material: PBMCs. The source is a woman aged 40 to 50 in good health and CMV-seronegative.

A few counts support this clone. V gene TRBV4-1 combines with J gene TRBJ2-1, with TRBD2 matching over 9 bases. Germline V CDR1 and CDR2: MGHRA, YSYEKL. This CDR3 contains 15 residues. Germline trimming cut 4 bases from V and 3 bases from J; bases unmatched to any gene: 4. The CDR3 bases are TGCGCCAGCAGCCGAGTTAGCGGGGGCTACAATGAGCAGTTCTTC. Residues: CASSRVSGGYNEQFF.

V usage is TRBV30 and J usage is TRBJ2-5; D possibly corresponds to TRBD1 (5 bases). In germline, CDR1 is GTSNPN, CDR2 SVGIG (reference sequence). Deletions cut 1 base from V and 5 bases from J, with 11 bases between. The CDR3 runs to 13 residues. The CDR3 protein is CAWSEGAFETQYF. The DNA for the CDR3 is TGTGCCTGGAGTGAAGGGGCCTTTGAGACCCAGTACTTC.

This clone was seen more than once but under ten times. The V gene is TRBV29-1, the J gene TRBJ2-7, with TRBD2 matching 9 bases. Germline values: CDR1 SQVTM, CDR2 ANQGSEA. The CDR3 contains 13 residues. V trimming: 2 bases; J trimming: 4 bases; junction bases outside the gene matches: 3. CDR3 region: CSVEPSGTYEQYF. The DNA of the CDR3 is TGCAGCGTTGAACCTAGCGGGACGTACGAGCAGTACTTC.

A word on this clone: The junction departs from the called germline gene at one end, perhaps through a read error. The rearrangement joins TRBV7-9 to TRBJ1-6; TRBD1 matches at 8 bases. This CDR3 has 16 amino acids. Germline loops: CDR1 SEHNR, CDR2 FQNEAQ (reference sequence). CDR3 sequence (DNA): TGTTCCAGCAGCAAGACCGGGACAGGTATTAATTCACCCCTCCACTTT. Its translation is CSSSKTGTGINSPLHF.

The V gene is TRBV7-6, the J gene TRBJ1-4; the match to TRBD1 covers 9 bases. With 3 bases clipped from V and 6 bases from J, the junction kept 8 bases outside the gene matches. This CDR3 has 16 amino acids. Looked up from germline, CDR1 is SGHVS and CDR2 is FNYEAQ. For the CDR3, the DNA is TGTGCCAGCAGCTTCAACCGGGACAGGGTGGATGAAAAACTGTTTTTT. Translating it yields CASSFNRDRVDEKLFF.

The CDR3 is CASGSPARETQYF. The CDR3 region has the DNA TGTGCCAGCGGGAGTCCGGCTAGGGAGACCCAGTACTTC. The V gene is TRBV5-4, the J gene TRBJ2-5, with a weak D call TRBD2 (5 bases). This CDR3 spans 13 amino acids. CDR1 is SGHNT and CDR2 is YYREEE in the germline V gene (reference sequence). V was shortened by 7 bases and J by 5 bases, with 15 bases between the two germline ends.

The rearrangement links TRBV25-1 to TRBJ1-1; no clear D. V lost 3 bases and J 0 bases, leaving 17 bases between the germline ends. Germline V gene lookup returns CDR1 MGHDK and CDR2 SYGVNS. The CDR3 sequence is 17 residues long. The CDR3 bases are TGTGCCAGCAGTGAGTTTCTGGGCGCGGGCGTGAACACTGAAGCTTTCTTT. Protein product: CASSEFLGAGVNTEAFF.

The gene calls are TRBV30 and TRBJ1-6; 10 nucleotides agree with TRBD1. The CDR3 sequence is 14 residues long. Trimming cost V 2 bases and J 9 bases; bases outside gene matches: 4. CDR1 is GTSNPN and CDR2 is SVGIG in the germline V gene (reference sequence). This CDR3 reads CAWSTGTGVSPLHF. The CDR3 nucleotides read TGTGCCTGGAGTACCGGGACAGGGGTTTCACCCCTCCACTTT.

The V gene is TRBV5-8, the J gene TRBJ2-5; 8 bases map to TRBD2. This CDR3 comprises 14 residues. Germline trimming cut 2 bases from V and 5 bases from J; bases unmatched to any gene: 5. Germline CDR1 is SGHTS and CDR2 is YDEGEE. The DNA for the CDR3 is TGTGCCAGCAGCTTCGGGGGGGCCCGGGAGACCCAGTACTTC. Protein product: CASSFGGARETQYF.

The chain combines TRBV4-1 with TRBJ2-7; TRBD1 matches at 7 bases. The CDR3 extends over 14 amino acids. V lost 5 bases and J lost 4; bases outside the gene matches: 8. The germline gives CDR1 MGHRA, CDR2 YSYEKL. The CDR3 loop is CASSALRTGYEQYF. CDR3 nucleotides: TGCGCCAGCAGCGCACTTAGGACAGGTTACGAGCAGTACTTC.

The CDR3 DNA reads TGTGCCAGCAGCCTACAGGTCTACGAGCAGTACTTC. This codes for CASSLQVYEQYF. This chain links TRBV5-6 with TRBJ2-7, with D possibly being TRBD1 (5 bases). V lost 4 bases to trimming and J lost 3 bases, with 8 bases between them. In germline, CDR1 is SGHDT, CDR2 YYEEEE. CDR3 size: 12 residues.

This chain links TRBV28 with TRBJ2-7; a possible D gene is TRBD2 (6 bases). Trimming pared 4 bases from V and 0 bases from J, leaving 13 bases between. The CDR3 spans 15 residues. Germline CDR1 and CDR2: MDHEN and SYDVKM. The CDR3 reads CASSSGTFSSYEQYF. CDR3 bases: TGTGCCAGCAGTTCAGGGACTTTCAGCTCCTACGAGCAGTACTTC.

This sequence joins TRBV28 and TRBJ1-2, with 9 bases aligning to TRBD1. Trimming cost V 8 bases and J 8 bases; bases outside gene matches: 6. CDR3 length: 12 residues. Germline V gene lookup returns CDR1 MDHEN and CDR2 SYDVKM. The CDR3 coding sequence is TGTGCCAGCGGACAGGGGATCCTCGGCTACACCTTC. Its protein is CASGQGILGYTF.

This chain joins TRBV19 and TRBJ2-3; a possible D gene is TRBD1 (5 bases). Germline CDR1 is LNHDA and CDR2 is SQIVND (reference sequence). The CDR3 spans 15 residues. Trimming shortened V by 3 bases and J by 4 bases, and 14 bases separated the two germline ends. The CDR3 protein is CASSITQGFADTQYF. CDR3 bases: TGTGCCAGTAGTATCACTCAGGGTTTCGCAGATACGCAGTATTTT. Filled out from reference TRBV19 and TRBJ2-3, the complete variable domain reads DGGITQSPKYLFRKEGQNVTLSCEQNLNHDAMYWYRQDPGQGLRLIYYSQIVNDFQKGDIAEGYSVSREKKESFPLTVTSAQKNPTAFYLCASSITQGFADTQYFGPGTRLTVL.

The chain recombines TRBV6-4 with TRBJ1-5; a weak D match, TRBD1 (5 bases). The germline V gene encodes CDR1 MRHNA and CDR2 SNTAGT. V lost 9 bases, J lost 2 bases, and 17 bases lay in between. This CDR3 is 15 amino acids long. CDR3 residues: CASSGMGTCNQPQHF. The CDR3 DNA sequence: TGTGCCAGTTCTGGGATGGGGACTTGCAATCAGCCCCAGCATTTT.

Here the CDR3 DNA reads TGTGCCAGCAGTTTATCCCAGCTAGCTAACTATGGCTACACCTTC. Protein: CASSLSQLANYGYTF. The rearrangement joins TRBV27 to TRBJ1-2; D call uncertain. The length of the CDR3 is 15 residues. Germline V gives CDR1 MNHEY, CDR2 SMNVEV (reference sequence). Deletions cut 0 bases from V and 0 bases from J, with 8 bases between.

The chain carries TRBV19 and TRBJ2-3; TRBD1 matches 7 bases. Germline loops: CDR1 LNHDA, CDR2 SQIVND (reference sequence). V shed 5 bases and J 2 bases; nucleotides not matched to a gene: 4. The CDR3 is 14 residues long. CDR3 sequence reads: CASSVDRATDTQYF. The DNA of the CDR3 is TGTGCCAGTAGTGTCGACAGGGCCACAGATACGCAGTATTTT.

This clone occurred a few times. The rearrangement links TRBV6-6 to TRBJ1-1, with 7 bases fitting TRBD1. Trimming removed 7 bases from V and 1 base from J; junction bases left unmatched: 6. Germline V CDR1 and CDR2: MNHNY, SVGAGI (reference sequence). CDR3 length: 14 residues. The CDR3: CASKIRQGNTEAFF. In DNA, the CDR3 is TGTGCCAGCAAAATAAGACAGGGGAACACTGAAGCTTTCTTT.

In this sample, this clone turned up a few times. This chain links TRBV2 with TRBJ1-1; perhaps TRBD1 as D (6 bases). The V and J ends lost 6 bases and 6 bases respectively, with 20 bases between them. The CDR3 is 15 amino acids. Germline assignment: CDR1 SNHLY and CDR2 FYNNEI. CDR3 bases: TGTGCCAGCAGCAGGGGTGCGACCCCGGCGGCTGAAGCTTTCTTT. Residues: CASSRGATPAAEAFF.

This clone was seen many times. The chain carries TRBV27 and TRBJ1-5, with 7 bases lining up with TRBD1. This CDR3 contains 13 residues. The V and J ends lost 5 bases and 6 bases, in that order; junction bases with no gene match: 4. Germline V gene data show CDR1 as MNHEY and CDR2 as SMNVEV (reference sequence). This CDR3 is CASSRQGGQPQHF. In DNA form, the CDR3 reads TGTGCCAGCAGTCGACAGGGCGGTCAGCCCCAGCATTTT.

This rearrangement joins TRBV19 to TRBJ2-1; unclear D gene. The V and J ends lost 3 bases and 8 bases respectively, with 14 bases between them. The CDR3 spans 14 residues. Germline lookup yields CDR1 LNHDA and CDR2 SQIVND (reference sequence). CDR3 sequence reads: CASSIQASLDEQFF. The CDR3 nucleotides are TGTGCCAGTAGTATCCAAGCTAGTCTCGATGAGCAGTTCTTC.

The rearrangement uses TRBV15 and TRBJ2-5, with 11 positions matching TRBD1. With 0 bases clipped from V and 4 bases from J, the junction kept 4 bases outside the gene matches. Germline CDR1 LNHNV, CDR2 YYDKDF (reference sequence). This CDR3 contains 16 residues. This CDR3 reads CATSRDPGTGGETQYF. Here the CDR3 DNA reads TGTGCCACCAGCAGAGATCCCGGGACAGGGGGAGAGACCCAGTACTTC.